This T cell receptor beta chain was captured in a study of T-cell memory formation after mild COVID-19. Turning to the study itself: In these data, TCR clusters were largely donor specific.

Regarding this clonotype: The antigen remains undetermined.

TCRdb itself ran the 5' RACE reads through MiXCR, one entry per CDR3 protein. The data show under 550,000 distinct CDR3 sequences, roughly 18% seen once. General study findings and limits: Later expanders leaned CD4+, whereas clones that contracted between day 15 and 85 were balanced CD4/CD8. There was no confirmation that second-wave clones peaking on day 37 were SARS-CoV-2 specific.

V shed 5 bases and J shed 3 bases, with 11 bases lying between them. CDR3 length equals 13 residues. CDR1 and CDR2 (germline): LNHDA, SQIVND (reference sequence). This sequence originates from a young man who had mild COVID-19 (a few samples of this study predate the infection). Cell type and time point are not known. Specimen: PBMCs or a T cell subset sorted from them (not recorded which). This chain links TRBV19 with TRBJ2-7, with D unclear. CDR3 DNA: TGTGCCAGTAGTTCGCCCGGTAGCTACGAGCAGTACTTC. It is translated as CASSSPGSYEQYF.